A selection of T cell receptor beta chains follows, all from one sample in a study of blood T cell repertoires in COVID-19. This table comes from immunoSEQ multiplex PCR, and its TCRdb copy is limited to in-frame clones, with some not included. The data hold 150,000 to 200,000 clones, with around four fifths observed a single time. Material: PBMCs or T cells enriched from blood (not recorded which). The source of these receptors is a woman aged 50 to 60 who had recovered from COVID-19. CDR3s include the opening cysteine and the closing phenylalanine or tryptophan.

17	TRBV7-2	TRBJ1-1	CASSSPAGLRLNTEAFF
14	TRBV7-2	TRBJ2-1	CASSLASREAGQFF
13	TRBV21-1	TRBJ1-1	CASEDRGNTEAFF
14	TRBV9	TRBJ1-1	CASSVRGMNTEAFF
15	TRBV25-1	TRBJ2-1	CASATGGTSHYEQFF
16	TRBV5-5	TRBJ2-2	CASSFRQPDYTGELFF
14	TRBV2	TRBJ1-4	CASEPGMSNEKLFF
14	TRBV7-2	TRBJ1-4	CASSPNRRGEKLFF
13	TRBV18	TRBJ2-3	CASGSGPADTQYF
12	TRBV27	TRBJ2-1	CASSLSLNEQFF
16	TRBV11-3	TRBJ2-6	CASSPNGVGGANVLTF
15	TRBV7-2	TRBJ1-4	CASRFTGTGSEKLFF
17	TRBV19	TRBJ2-3	CASSIFASGASTDTQYF
15	TRBV5-1	TRBJ1-2	CASSPGWGGSYGYTF
17	TRBV14	TRBJ2-1	CASSPLIAGGKYNEQFF
14	TRBV11-2	TRBJ2-1	CASSLGPTAGVQFF
12	TRBV6-2/TRBV6-3	TRBJ2-2	CASSLLGGLLFF
14	TRBV7-9	TRBJ1-1	CASSYHGTGAEAFF
16	TRBV27	TRBJ1-1	CASSLWSTGGYTEAFF
17	TRBV4-3	TRBJ1-6	CASSWGTGGGINSPLHF
17	TRBV2	TRBJ2-3	CASLPRRGNSDTDTQYF
14	TRBV30	TRBJ1-6	CAWQADPRLSPLHF
16	TRBV4-3	TRBJ2-2	CASSRQIPPNTGELFF
14	TRBV11-2	TRBJ2-3	CASSRDRNTDTQYF
14	TRBV6-5	TRBJ2-1	CASSLAGGLNEQFF
15	TRBV7-2	TRBJ1-4	CASSPAGGAREKLFF
16	TRBV6-1	TRBJ1-2	CASSDPRQKKAYGYTF
17	TRBV19	TRBJ2-1	CASSIDPAGGLWNEQFF
14	TRBV5-6	TRBJ1-4	CASSLQGRGEKLFF